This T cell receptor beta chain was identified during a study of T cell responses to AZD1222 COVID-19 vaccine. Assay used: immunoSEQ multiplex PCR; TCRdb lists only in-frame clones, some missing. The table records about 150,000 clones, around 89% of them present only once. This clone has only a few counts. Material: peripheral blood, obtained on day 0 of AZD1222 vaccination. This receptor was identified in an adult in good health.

The DNA of the CDR3 is TGTGCCAGCAGCGCAGCCGGGGTTCAGCCCCAGCATTTT. As protein: CASSAAGVQPQHF. This sequence joins TRBV9 and TRBJ1-5; D uncertain. The ends were cut back, 3 bases at V and 6 bases at J, with 10 bases in the middle. Germline CDR1 SGDLS, CDR2 YYNGEE. CDR3 length: 13 residues.